These T cell receptor beta chains were read from a single sample in a study of T-cell reconstitution after alpha-beta-depleted transplantation in children. TCRdb independently ran MiXCR on the PCR reads; one entry per CDR3 protein. The sample contains about 610,000 distinct CDR3 sequences, roughly 10% of which appear only once. Source: PBMCs from the stem cell graft donor, taken from the stem cell graft. The origin of the receptors is a human donor who donated a stem cell graft to a child with acute myeloid leukemia. CDR3s include the opening cysteine and the closing phenylalanine or tryptophan. D genes are given only for firm matches. Clone size, where shown, is once, few, many, or a class for clones that have expanded.

CDR3 protein: CASSRTGIYNEQFF
CDR3 DNA: TGTGCCAGCAGTAGGACAGGGATCTACAATGAGCAGTTCTTC
V gene: TRBV12-3/TRBV12-4
D gene: TRBD1
J gene: TRBJ2-1
clone size: few
CDR3 length: 14

CDR3 protein: CASSASLGVNEQFF
CDR3 DNA: TGTGCCAGCAGCGCATCCCTGGGTGTCAATGAGCAGTTCTTC
V gene: TRBV9
D gene: -
J gene: TRBJ2-1
clone size: few
CDR3 length: 14

CDR3 protein: CSARAAGGNIQYF
CDR3 DNA: TGCAGTGCTAGAGCGGCAGGGGGAAACATTCAGTACTTC
V gene: TRBV20-1
D gene: TRBD1
J gene: TRBJ2-4
clone size: few
CDR3 length: 13

CDR3 protein: CASGLGPTSGPWRDTQYF
CDR3 DNA: TGTGCTAGTGGTCTTGGCCCAACATCCGGGCCTTGGAGGGATACGCAGTATTTT
V gene: TRBV12-5
D gene: -
J gene: TRBJ2-3
clone size: -
CDR3 length: 18

CDR3 protein: CASSRGWDSEEQYF
CDR3 DNA: TGTGCCAGCAGCCGAGGCTGGGACAGTGAAGAGCAGTACTTC
V gene: TRBV7-2
D gene: TRBD1
J gene: TRBJ2-7
clone size: few
CDR3 length: 14

CDR3 protein: CASAFYEQYF
CDR3 DNA: TGTGCCAGCGCGTTCTACGAGCAGTACTTC
V gene: TRBV2
D gene: -
J gene: TRBJ2-7
clone size: -
CDR3 length: 10

CDR3 protein: CASSLTPLWYF
CDR3 DNA: TGTGCCAGCAGCCTCACCCCCCTTTGGTATTTT
V gene: TRBV7-2
D gene: -
J gene: TRBJ2-3
clone size: -
CDR3 length: 11

CDR3 protein: CASSYRGLAGSTDTQYF
CDR3 DNA: TGTGCCAGCAGTTACCGGGGACTAGCGGGAAGCACAGATACGCAGTATTTT
V gene: TRBV6-5
D gene: TRBD2
J gene: TRBJ2-3
clone size: many
CDR3 length: 17

CDR3 protein: CSVGPREGYEQFF
CDR3 DNA: TGCAGCGTTGGACCGCGGGAGGGGTATGAGCAGTTCTTC
V gene: TRBV29-1
D gene: TRBD2
J gene: TRBJ2-1
clone size: -
CDR3 length: 13

CDR3 protein: CASSQDRPSGNNEQFF
CDR3 DNA: TGCGCCAGCAGCCAAGATAGACCTAGCGGGAACAATGAGCAGTTCTTC
V gene: TRBV4-3
D gene: TRBD2
J gene: TRBJ2-1
clone size: -
CDR3 length: 16

CDR3 protein: CSVTERQETQYF
CDR3 DNA: TGCAGCGTCACGGAGAGGCAAGAGACCCAGTACTTC
V gene: TRBV20-1
D gene: -
J gene: TRBJ2-5
clone size: many
CDR3 length: 12

CDR3 protein: CASSDQGDRDLSGANVLTF
CDR3 DNA: TGTGCCAGCAGTGACCAGGGGGACAGGGATCTCTCTGGGGCCAACGTCCTGACTTTC
V gene: TRBV6-4
D gene: TRBD1
J gene: TRBJ2-6
clone size: many
CDR3 length: 19

CDR3 protein: CASSPTATGATGQTEAFF
CDR3 DNA: TGTGCCAGCTCACCTACAGCTACCGGGGCAACAGGACAGACTGAAGCTTTCTTT
V gene: TRBV18
D gene: -
J gene: TRBJ1-1
clone size: few
CDR3 length: 18

CDR3 protein: CASSFLRGGSGRRGTGELFF
CDR3 DNA: TGTGCCAGCAGTTTCCTCCGGGGGGGTAGCGGGAGAAGGGGGACCGGGGAGCTGTTTTTT
V gene: TRBV12-3/TRBV12-4
D gene: TRBD2
J gene: TRBJ2-2
clone size: -
CDR3 length: 20

CDR3 protein: CASSLLWGMGSKNIQYF
CDR3 DNA: TGTGCCAGCTCTTTATTGTGGGGCATGGGGTCCAAAAACATTCAGTACTTC
V gene: TRBV4-2
D gene: -
J gene: TRBJ2-4
clone size: once
CDR3 length: 17

CDR3 protein: CASSLLAGGHTGELFF
CDR3 DNA: TGTGCCAGCAGTTTACTGGCGGGAGGCCACACCGGGGAGCTGTTTTTT
V gene: TRBV12-3/TRBV12-4
D gene: TRBD2
J gene: TRBJ2-2
clone size: -
CDR3 length: 16

CDR3 protein: CASGALRNTGELFF
CDR3 DNA: TGTGCCAGCGGGGCTCTGAGGAACACCGGGGAGCTGTTTTTT
V gene: TRBV4-2
D gene: -
J gene: TRBJ2-2
clone size: many
CDR3 length: 14

CDR3 protein: CASSLTEGDTEAFF
CDR3 DNA: TGTGCCAGCTCACTCACGGAGGGGGACACTGAAGCTTTCTTT
V gene: TRBV18
D gene: -
J gene: TRBJ1-1
clone size: -
CDR3 length: 14

CDR3 protein: CASSLLGREQFF
CDR3 DNA: TGTGCCAGCAGCCTCCTGGGGAGAGAGCAGTTCTTC
V gene: TRBV3-1
D gene: -
J gene: TRBJ2-1
clone size: -
CDR3 length: 12

CDR3 protein: CASSSGGQTANEKLFF
CDR3 DNA: TGTGCCAGCAGTTCCGGGGGACAGACAGCTAATGAAAAACTGTTTTTT
V gene: TRBV28
D gene: TRBD1
J gene: TRBJ1-4
clone size: -
CDR3 length: 16

CDR3 protein: CASSLVGTKNNEQFF
CDR3 DNA: TGTGCCAGCAGCTTAGTCGGGACTAAGAACAATGAGCAGTTCTTC
V gene: TRBV7-2
D gene: TRBD2
J gene: TRBJ2-1
clone size: few
CDR3 length: 15

CDR3 protein: CASILIGLAGKEQYF
CDR3 DNA: TGTGCCAGCATCTTAATTGGACTAGCGGGAAAGGAGCAGTACTTC
V gene: TRBV6-2/TRBV6-3
D gene: TRBD2
J gene: TRBJ2-7
clone size: -
CDR3 length: 15

CDR3 protein: CSARDGRSEKLFF
CDR3 DNA: TGCAGTGCTAGAGATGGACGGTCTGAAAAACTGTTTTTT
V gene: TRBV20-1
D gene: -
J gene: TRBJ1-4
clone size: -
CDR3 length: 13

CDR3 protein: CAISGGLFNQPQHF
CDR3 DNA: TGTGCCATCAGTGGAGGACTATTCAATCAGCCCCAGCATTTT
V gene: TRBV10-3
D gene: -
J gene: TRBJ1-5
clone size: -
CDR3 length: 14

CDR3 protein: CASTGTGGVYGYTF
CDR3 DNA: TGTGCCAGCACAGGGACAGGGGGCGTCTATGGCTACACCTTC
V gene: TRBV6-1
D gene: TRBD1
J gene: TRBJ1-2
clone size: many
CDR3 length: 14

CDR3 protein: CASSLSLMQPQHF
CDR3 DNA: TGTGCCAGCAGTTTATCGCTGATGCAGCCCCAGCATTTT
V gene: TRBV27
D gene: -
J gene: TRBJ1-5
clone size: few
CDR3 length: 13

CDR3 protein: CAISEPQGPGQATYNEQFF
CDR3 DNA: TGTGCCATCAGTGAGCCCCAGGGCCCGGGACAGGCGACCTACAATGAGCAGTTCTTC
V gene: TRBV10-3
D gene: TRBD1
J gene: TRBJ2-1
clone size: few
CDR3 length: 19

CDR3 protein: CAISEFRGEQFF
CDR3 DNA: TGTGCCATCAGTGAGTTCCGAGGTGAGCAGTTCTTC
V gene: TRBV10-3
D gene: -
J gene: TRBJ2-1
clone size: few
CDR3 length: 12

CDR3 protein: CASSDWGGISYNEQFF
CDR3 DNA: TGTGCCAGCAGCGATTGGGGGGGCATCTCCTACAATGAGCAGTTCTTC
V gene: TRBV28
D gene: -
J gene: TRBJ2-1
clone size: few
CDR3 length: 16

CDR3 protein: CASSPKGGGGGSYEQYF
CDR3 DNA: TGTGCCAGCTCACCGAAAGGTGGCGGGGGAGGCTCCTACGAGCAGTACTTC
V gene: TRBV18
D gene: TRBD2
J gene: TRBJ2-7
clone size: few
CDR3 length: 17

CDR3 protein: CSAPHRTSGGQETQYF
CDR3 DNA: TGCAGTGCTCCTCACCGGACTAGCGGGGGGCAAGAGACCCAGTACTTC
V gene: TRBV20-1
D gene: TRBD2
J gene: TRBJ2-5
clone size: -
CDR3 length: 16

CDR3 protein: CASSAHHEQYF
CDR3 DNA: TGCGCCAGCAGCGCCCACCACGAGCAGTACTTC
V gene: TRBV5-1
D gene: -
J gene: TRBJ2-7
clone size: few
CDR3 length: 11

CDR3 protein: CDAKDIQYF
CDR3 DNA: TGTGACGCGAAGGACATTCAGTACTTC
V gene: TRBV7-2
D gene: -
J gene: TRBJ2-4
clone size: -
CDR3 length: 9

CDR3 protein: CASSQARLAGDPSGNTQYF
CDR3 DNA: TGTGCCAGCAGCCAAGCCCGACTAGCGGGGGACCCTAGCGGGAATACGCAGTATTTT
V gene: TRBV14
D gene: TRBD2
J gene: TRBJ2-3
clone size: -
CDR3 length: 19

CDR3 protein: CASSWAAGGIYEQYF
CDR3 DNA: TGTGCCAGCAGCTGGGCGGCAGGGGGAATCTACGAGCAGTACTTC
V gene: TRBV14
D gene: TRBD1
J gene: TRBJ2-7
clone size: -
CDR3 length: 15

CDR3 protein: CASSLRRENYEQYF
CDR3 DNA: TGCGCCAGCAGCTTGCGGCGGGAGAACTACGAGCAGTACTTC
V gene: TRBV5-1
D gene: TRBD2
J gene: TRBJ2-7
clone size: -
CDR3 length: 14

CDR3 protein: CAISESETEAFF
CDR3 DNA: TGTGCCATCAGTGAGTCGGAAACTGAAGCTTTCTTT
V gene: TRBV10-3
D gene: -
J gene: TRBJ1-1
clone size: many
CDR3 length: 12

CDR3 protein: CSAGQGATDTQYF
CDR3 DNA: TGCAGTGCTGGACAGGGAGCCACAGATACGCAGTATTTT
V gene: TRBV20-1
D gene: TRBD1
J gene: TRBJ2-3
clone size: many
CDR3 length: 13

CDR3 protein: CASSAALGGWGYTF
CDR3 DNA: TGTGCCAGCAGCGCCGCCTTAGGGGGATGGGGCTACACCTTC
V gene: TRBV5-5
D gene: -
J gene: TRBJ1-2
clone size: -
CDR3 length: 14

CDR3 protein: CASSLVSEQYF
CDR3 DNA: TGTGCCAGCAGCTTAGTTTCCGAGCAGTACTTC
V gene: TRBV7-2
D gene: -
J gene: TRBJ2-7
clone size: few
CDR3 length: 11

CDR3 protein: CASSLAEAGIGELFF
CDR3 DNA: TGTGCCAGCAGCTTAGCGGAAGCGGGAATCGGGGAGCTGTTTTTT
V gene: TRBV7-8
D gene: TRBD2
J gene: TRBJ2-2
clone size: -
CDR3 length: 15

CDR3 protein: CAWSTLREIRYEQYF
CDR3 DNA: TGTGCCTGGAGTACTCTGCGGGAGATTCGGTACGAGCAGTACTTC
V gene: TRBV30
D gene: TRBD2
J gene: TRBJ2-7
clone size: -
CDR3 length: 15

CDR3 protein: CASSLGWGKDQPQHF
CDR3 DNA: TGCGCCAGCAGCTTGGGTTGGGGGAAGGATCAGCCCCAGCATTTT
V gene: TRBV5-1
D gene: -
J gene: TRBJ1-5
clone size: few
CDR3 length: 15

CDR3 protein: CSVRWSETQYF
CDR3 DNA: TGCAGCGTTAGGTGGAGCGAGACCCAGTACTTC
V gene: TRBV29-1
D gene: -
J gene: TRBJ2-5
clone size: -
CDR3 length: 11

CDR3 protein: CASSPQKRSTDTQYF
CDR3 DNA: TGTGCCAGCAGTCCACAGAAGAGAAGCACAGATACGCAGTATTTT
V gene: TRBV12-3/TRBV12-4
D gene: -
J gene: TRBJ2-3
clone size: few
CDR3 length: 15

CDR3 protein: CASSGRLKAGADNEQFF
CDR3 DNA: TGTGCCAGCAGCGGACGCCTTAAGGCAGGGGCGGACAATGAGCAGTTCTTC
V gene: TRBV7-2
D gene: -
J gene: TRBJ2-1
clone size: few
CDR3 length: 17

CDR3 protein: CASSPEQVDPNQPQHF
CDR3 DNA: TGTGCCAGCAGCCCAGAGCAGGTTGACCCTAATCAGCCCCAGCATTTT
V gene: TRBV6-2/TRBV6-3
D gene: -
J gene: TRBJ1-5
clone size: many
CDR3 length: 16

CDR3 protein: CCARKGRRGDSAPLHF
CDR3 DNA: TGCTGTGCTAGAAAGGGACGGCGGGGGGATTCGGCACCCCTCCACTTT
V gene: TRBV20-1
D gene: -
J gene: TRBJ1-6
clone size: -
CDR3 length: 16

CDR3 protein: CASSSEPTGELFF
CDR3 DNA: TGCGCCAGCAGCTCAGAGCCCACCGGGGAGCTGTTTTTT
V gene: TRBV5-1
D gene: -
J gene: TRBJ2-2
clone size: -
CDR3 length: 13

CDR3 protein: CAICLGDRGRGAALRQYF
CDR3 DNA: TGTGCCATCTGTCTCGGGGACAGGGGGCGGGGGGCCGCGTTACGGCAGTACTTC
V gene: TRBV12-3/TRBV12-4
D gene: TRBD1
J gene: TRBJ2-7
clone size: few
CDR3 length: 18

CDR3 protein: CSAPVRAKNIQYF
CDR3 DNA: TGCAGTGCTCCGGTGAGAGCCAAAAACATTCAGTACTTC
V gene: TRBV20-1
D gene: -
J gene: TRBJ2-4
clone size: few
CDR3 length: 13

CDR3 protein: CASSPTLAEQFF
CDR3 DNA: TGTGCCAGCAGCCCCACCTTAGCGGAGCAGTTCTTC
V gene: TRBV11-2
D gene: -
J gene: TRBJ2-1
clone size: few
CDR3 length: 12

CDR3 protein: CASIGTGDRYEQYF
CDR3 DNA: TGTGCCAGCATCGGGACAGGGGACCGCTACGAGCAGTACTTC
V gene: TRBV6-1
D gene: TRBD1
J gene: TRBJ2-7
clone size: -
CDR3 length: 14

CDR3 protein: CASLYGANVLTF
CDR3 DNA: TGTGCCAGCCTGTACGGGGCCAACGTCCTGACTTTC
V gene: TRBV6-6
D gene: -
J gene: TRBJ2-6
clone size: -
CDR3 length: 12

CDR3 protein: CASSPHRGQDYGYTF
CDR3 DNA: TGTGCCAGCAGTCCCCACAGGGGGCAGGACTATGGCTACACCTTC
V gene: TRBV12-3/TRBV12-4
D gene: TRBD1
J gene: TRBJ1-2
clone size: -
CDR3 length: 15

CDR3 protein: CASSASGQETQYF
CDR3 DNA: TGTGCCAGCAGTGCCAGCGGCCAAGAGACCCAGTACTTC
V gene: TRBV7-9
D gene: -
J gene: TRBJ2-5
clone size: many
CDR3 length: 13

CDR3 protein: CASTSGQPYGYTF
CDR3 DNA: TGTGCCAGCACCTCGGGACAGCCCTATGGCTACACCTTC
V gene: TRBV12-3/TRBV12-4
D gene: TRBD1
J gene: TRBJ1-2
clone size: -
CDR3 length: 13

CDR3 protein: CASRQGQGTNTEAFF
CDR3 DNA: TGTGCCAGCAGGCAAGGACAGGGGACGAACACTGAAGCTTTCTTT
V gene: TRBV27
D gene: TRBD1
J gene: TRBJ1-1
clone size: many
CDR3 length: 15

CDR3 protein: CASSPGPTSYNEQFF
CDR3 DNA: TGTGCCAGCAGCCCGGGACCGACTTCCTACAATGAGCAGTTCTTC
V gene: TRBV5-5
D gene: -
J gene: TRBJ2-1
clone size: -
CDR3 length: 15